The following is a T cell receptor (beta chain) sequence with its context. Just one base apart from a much larger clone, this may be a read error. Using about 190 ng DNA, tens of thousands of T cell genomes, the sorted-subset replicate PCRs were run. Using immunoSEQ multiplex PCR, the repertoire was profiled, and TCRdb retains in-frame clones only, with some absent. The sample holds almost 750,000 clones, approximately 72% seen once. The data stem from a study of shared clonotypes between healthy human individuals. Division of CD4+ cells produced a CD45RA+ naive subset and a CD45RA-negative memory subset. Germline-derived CDR1 and CDR2 are MDHEN and SYDVKM. CDR3 length: 15 amino acids. V lost 6 bases and J lost 1; bases outside the gene matches: 3.

What was sequenced was memory CD4+ T cells sorted from blood. Subset: CD45RA-negative fraction. The sequence came from a woman aged 30 to 39 in good health. The chain carries TRBV28 and TRBJ2-3; 11 nucleotides line up with TRBD2. The CDR3 sequence: CASSSTSGGTDTQYF. For the CDR3, the DNA is TGTGCCAGCAGCTCGACTAGCGGGGGCACAGATACGCAGTATTTT.